This T cell receptor beta chain is from a study of blood T cell repertoires in COVID-19. Study-wide context: Sample material is recorded as cDNA or gDNA derived from T cells, B-cell-depleted T cells, or PBMCs.

Authors' analysis steps: Estimated nucleated cell counts came from reference gene primer amplification. The repertoire was sequenced with immunoSEQ multiplex PCR; TCRdb's copy has only in-frame clones and lacks some. V, J and clone size reflect that table, while D and trimming were determined from the DNA. The sample lists under 350,000 clones, 83% seen once, with roughly 4.5% in the top ten. V lost 0 bases to trimming and J lost 0 bases; unmatched junction nucleotides: 6. Germline V gene sequence: CDR1 SGHNT, CDR2 YYREEE (reference sequence). The CDR3 length is 17 residues. Sequenced input: peripheral blood. This clonotype originated in a man between 60 and 75 years old who had recovered from COVID-19. V gene TRBV5-4 combines with J gene TRBJ2-1, with TRBD2 matching over 7 bases. The CDR3 DNA is TGTGCCAGCAGCTTGGATCCAGCGGGGAGCTCCTACAATGAGCAGTTCTTC. This gives the protein CASSLDPAGSSYNEQFF. The variable domain in full, completed from reference TRBV5-4 and TRBJ2-1, reads ETGVTQSPTHLIKTRGQQVTLRCSSQSGHNTVSWYQQALGQGPQFIFQYYREEENGRGNFPPRFSGLQFPNYSSELNVNALELDDSALYLCASSLDPAGSSYNEQFFGPGTRLTVL.